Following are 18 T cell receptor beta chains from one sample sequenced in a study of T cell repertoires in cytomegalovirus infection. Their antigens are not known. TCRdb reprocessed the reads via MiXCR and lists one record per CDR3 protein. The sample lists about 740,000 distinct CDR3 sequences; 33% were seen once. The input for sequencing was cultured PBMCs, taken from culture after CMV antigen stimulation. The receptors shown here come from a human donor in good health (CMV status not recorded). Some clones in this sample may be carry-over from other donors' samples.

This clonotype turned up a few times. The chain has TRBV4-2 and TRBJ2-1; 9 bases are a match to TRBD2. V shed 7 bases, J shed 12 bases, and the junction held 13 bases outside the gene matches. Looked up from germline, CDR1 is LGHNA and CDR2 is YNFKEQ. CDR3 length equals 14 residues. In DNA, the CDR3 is TGTGCCAGCACCTCTACCGTAGCGGGGGAGGTGCAGTTCTTC. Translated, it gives CASTSTVAGEVQFF.

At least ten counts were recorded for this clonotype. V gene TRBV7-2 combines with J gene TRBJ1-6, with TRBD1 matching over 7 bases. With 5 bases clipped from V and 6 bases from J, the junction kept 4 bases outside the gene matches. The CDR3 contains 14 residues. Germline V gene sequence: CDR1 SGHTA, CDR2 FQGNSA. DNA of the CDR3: TGTGCCAGCAGCCTACAGGGGCGTAATTCACCCCTCCACTTT. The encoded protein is CASSLQGRNSPLHF.

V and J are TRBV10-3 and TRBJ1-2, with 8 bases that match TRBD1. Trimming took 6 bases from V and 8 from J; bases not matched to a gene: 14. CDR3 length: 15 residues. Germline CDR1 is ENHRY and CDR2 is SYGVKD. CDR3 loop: CAISRIQTGEEGYTF. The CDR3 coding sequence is TGTGCCATCAGCCGTATTCAGACAGGGGAAGAGGGCTACACCTTC.

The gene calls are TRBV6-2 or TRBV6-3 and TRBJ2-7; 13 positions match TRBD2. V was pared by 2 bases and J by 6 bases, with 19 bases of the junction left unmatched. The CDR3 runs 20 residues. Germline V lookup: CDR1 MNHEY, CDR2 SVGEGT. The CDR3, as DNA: TGTGCCAGCAGTTACACCTTAAAGGTGGGACTAGCGGGAAGCAGAAGCGAGCAGTACTTC. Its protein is CASSYTLKVGLAGSRSEQYF.

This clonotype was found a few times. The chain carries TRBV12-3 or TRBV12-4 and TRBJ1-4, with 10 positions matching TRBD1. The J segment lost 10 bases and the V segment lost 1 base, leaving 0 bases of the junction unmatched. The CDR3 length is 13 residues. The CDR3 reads CASSLGDRGKLFF. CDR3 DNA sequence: TGTGCCAGCAGTTTAGGGGACAGGGGAAAACTGTTTTTT.

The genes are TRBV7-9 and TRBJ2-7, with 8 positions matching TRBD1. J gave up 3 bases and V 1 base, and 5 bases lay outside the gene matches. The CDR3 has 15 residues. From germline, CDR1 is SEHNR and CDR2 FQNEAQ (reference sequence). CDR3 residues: CASSLEAGGLYEQYF. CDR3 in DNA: TGTGCCAGCAGCTTAGAGGCAGGGGGCCTCTACGAGCAGTACTTC.

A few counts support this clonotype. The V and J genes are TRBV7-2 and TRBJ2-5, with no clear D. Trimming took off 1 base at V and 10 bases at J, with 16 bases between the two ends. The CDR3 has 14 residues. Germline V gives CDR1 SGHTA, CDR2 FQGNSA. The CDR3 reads CASSLVGSSVSQYF. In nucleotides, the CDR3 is TGTGCCAGCAGCTTAGTGGGCTCCTCGGTGAGCCAGTACTTC.

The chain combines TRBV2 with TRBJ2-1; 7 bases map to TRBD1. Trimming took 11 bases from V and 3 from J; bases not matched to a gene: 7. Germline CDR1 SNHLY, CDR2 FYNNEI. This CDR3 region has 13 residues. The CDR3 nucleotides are TGTGCCTCCCTTGGGACAGACTACAATGAGCAGTTCTTC. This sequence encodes CASLGTDYNEQFF. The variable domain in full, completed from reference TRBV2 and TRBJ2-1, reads EPEVTQTPSHQVTQMGQEVILRCVPISNHLYFYWYRQILGQKVEFLVSFYNNEISEKSEIFDDQFSVERPDGSNFTLKIRSTKLEDSAMYFCASLGTDYNEQFFGPGTRLTVL.

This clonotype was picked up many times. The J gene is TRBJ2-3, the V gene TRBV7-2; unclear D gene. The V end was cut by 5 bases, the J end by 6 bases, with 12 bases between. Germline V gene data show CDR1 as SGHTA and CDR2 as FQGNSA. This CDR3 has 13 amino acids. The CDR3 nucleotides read TGTGCCAGCAGCCCGGGCGTTAGGGATACGCAGTATTTT. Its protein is CASSPGVRDTQYF. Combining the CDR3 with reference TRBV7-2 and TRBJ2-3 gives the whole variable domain GAGVSQSPSNKVTEKGKDVELRCDPISGHTALYWYRQSLGQGLEFLIYFQGNSAPDKSGLPSDRFSAERTGGSVSTLTIQRTQQEDSAVYLCASSPGVRDTQYFGPGTRLTVL.

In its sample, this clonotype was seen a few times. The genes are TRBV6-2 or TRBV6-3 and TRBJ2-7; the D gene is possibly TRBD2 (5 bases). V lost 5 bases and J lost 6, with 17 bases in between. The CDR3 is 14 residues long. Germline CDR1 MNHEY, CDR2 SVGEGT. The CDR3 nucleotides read TGTGCCAGCAGTGGACTGTATCCGGACGGCGAGCAGTACTTC. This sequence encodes CASSGLYPDGEQYF.

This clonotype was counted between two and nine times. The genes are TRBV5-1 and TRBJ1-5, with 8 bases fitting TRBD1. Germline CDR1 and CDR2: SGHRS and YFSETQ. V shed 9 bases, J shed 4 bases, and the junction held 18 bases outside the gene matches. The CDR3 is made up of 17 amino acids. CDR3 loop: CANYSGTGGYFNQPQHF. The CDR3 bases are TGCGCCAACTATTCCGGGACAGGTGGTTATTTTAATCAGCCCCAGCATTTT.

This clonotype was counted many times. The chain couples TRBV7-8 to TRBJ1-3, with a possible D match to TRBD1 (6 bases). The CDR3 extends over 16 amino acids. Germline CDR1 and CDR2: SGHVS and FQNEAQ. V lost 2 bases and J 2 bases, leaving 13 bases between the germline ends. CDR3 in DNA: TGTGCCAGCAGCTTAATTGGGCCAGGGGCTGGAAACACCATATATTTT. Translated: CASSLIGPGAGNTIYF.

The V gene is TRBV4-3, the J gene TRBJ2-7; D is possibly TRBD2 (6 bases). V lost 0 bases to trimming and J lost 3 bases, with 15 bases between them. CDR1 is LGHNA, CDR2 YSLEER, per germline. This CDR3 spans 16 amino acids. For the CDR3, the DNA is TGCGCCAGCAGCCAAGAGGATGGGAGGCCCCTCTACGAGCAGTACTTC. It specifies CASSQEDGRPLYEQYF.

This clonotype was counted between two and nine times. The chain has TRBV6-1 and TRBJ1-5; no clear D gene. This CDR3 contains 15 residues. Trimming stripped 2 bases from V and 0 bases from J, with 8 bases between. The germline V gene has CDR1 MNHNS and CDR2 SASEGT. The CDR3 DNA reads TGTGCCAGCAGTGAAAACGGCTATAGCAATCAGCCCCAGCATTTT. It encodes CASSENGYSNQPQHF.

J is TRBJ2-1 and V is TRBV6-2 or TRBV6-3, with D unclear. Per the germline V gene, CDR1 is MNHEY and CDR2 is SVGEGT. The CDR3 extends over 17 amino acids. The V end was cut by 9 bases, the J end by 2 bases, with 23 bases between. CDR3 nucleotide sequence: TGTGCCAGTTCGCTGCACGCCCTCTTAGTGACCTACAATGAGCAGTTCTTC. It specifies CASSLHALLVTYNEQFF.

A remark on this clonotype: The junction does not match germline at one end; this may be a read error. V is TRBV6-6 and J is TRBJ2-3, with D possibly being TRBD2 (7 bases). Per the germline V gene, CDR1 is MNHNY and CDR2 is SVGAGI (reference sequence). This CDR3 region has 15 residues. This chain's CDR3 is CAGSDQGRGTDTQYF. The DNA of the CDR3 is TGTGCCGGCAGTGATCAGGGGAGGGGCACAGATACGCAGTATTTT.

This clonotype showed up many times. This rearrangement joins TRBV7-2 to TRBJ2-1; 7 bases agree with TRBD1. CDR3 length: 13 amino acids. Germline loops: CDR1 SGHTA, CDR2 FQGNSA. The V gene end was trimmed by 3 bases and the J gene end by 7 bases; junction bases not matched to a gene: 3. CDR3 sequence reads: CASSLLQGNEQFF. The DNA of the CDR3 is TGTGCCAGCAGCTTGTTACAGGGGAATGAGCAGTTCTTC.

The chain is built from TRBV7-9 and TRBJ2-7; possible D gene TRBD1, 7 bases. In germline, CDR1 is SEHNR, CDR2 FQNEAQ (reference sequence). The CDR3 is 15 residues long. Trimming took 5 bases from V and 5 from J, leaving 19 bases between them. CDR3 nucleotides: TGTGCCAGCAGCGACTGGACGGCCAGGGGGGACGAGCAGTACTTC. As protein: CASSDWTARGDEQYF.